The rows below give T cell receptor beta chains drawn from one sample of a study of blood T cell repertoires in COVID-19. This table comes from immunoSEQ multiplex PCR, and its TCRdb copy is limited to in-frame clones, with some not included. The data hold a few hundred thousand clones, with around 89% observed a single time. Sequences were obtained from peripheral blood. These receptors originate from a man aged 30 to 45 with acute or convalescent COVID-19. CDR3s include the opening cysteine and the closing phenylalanine or tryptophan. The order of the fields is J gene, clone size, D gene, CDR3 length, V gene, CDR3 protein, CDR3 DNA. D genes are given only for firm matches. Not every row has a clone size; where given, it reads once, few, many or a size class.

>TRBJ2-7|NA|TRBD1|15|TRBV5-1
CASSLTGATYYEQYF
TGCGCCAGCAGCCTGACAGGGGCCACTTACTACGAGCAGTACTTC
>TRBJ2-3|NA|TRBD2|15|TRBV2
CASGGLAGGPDTQYF
TGTGCCAGCGGCGGACTAGCGGGAGGGCCAGATACGCAGTATTTT
>TRBJ2-7|NA|TRBD1|16|TRBV6-1
CASSATRQGGSYEQYF
TGTGCCAGCAGTGCAACACGACAGGGGGGTTCCTACGAGCAGTACTTC
>TRBJ1-3|NA|NA|15|TRBV19
CASTKRGFAGNTIYF
TGTGCCAGTACTAAGCGAGGTTTCGCTGGAAACACCATATATTTT
>TRBJ1-4|NA|NA|17|TRBV4-1
CASSQVLRWGENEKLFF
TGCGCCAGCAGCCAAGTCCTGCGGTGGGGGGAAAATGAAAAACTGTTTTTT
>TRBJ1-1|once|NA|13|TRBV2
CASSLHGNTEAFF
TGTGCCAGCAGCCTGCACGGGAACACTGAAGCTTTCTTT
>TRBJ1-5|few|NA|16|TRBV18
CASSPLRVGSNQPQHF
TGTGCCAGCTCCCCCCTCAGGGTAGGAAGCAATCAGCCCCAGCATTTT
>TRBJ1-6|NA|TRBD1|15|TRBV25-1
CASSAWDRSDSPLHF
TGTGCCAGCAGTGCATGGGACAGGTCCGACTCACCCCTCCACTTT
>TRBJ2-1|once|NA|15|TRBV24-1
CATSDSPGVGNEQFF
TGTGCCACCAGTGATTCCCCAGGGGTGGGGAATGAGCAGTTCTTC
>TRBJ1-3|NA|TRBD1|14|TRBV6-6
CASSYGTAGNTIYF
TGTGCCAGCAGTTACGGGACAGCTGGAAACACCATATATTTT
>TRBJ1-2|NA|TRBD1|13|TRBV28
CASSLIQGRGYTF
TGTGCCAGCAGTTTGATACAGGGGAGAGGCTACACCTTC
>TRBJ2-3|once|TRBD2|17|TRBV3-1/TRBV3-2
CASSQGPAGGLTDTQYF
TGTGCCAGCAGCCAAGGGCCAGCGGGGGGACTCACAGATACGCAGTATTTT
>TRBJ1-4|NA|TRBD1|15|TRBV18
CASSSTGALSEKLFF
TGTGCCAGCTCCAGTACAGGGGCCCTGAGTGAAAAACTGTTTTTT
>TRBJ1-1|NA|NA|12|TRBV11-2
CASSLDLSEAFF
TGTGCCAGCAGCTTAGATCTGTCTGAAGCTTTCTTT
>TRBJ1-5|NA|NA|14|TRBV27
CASSLATIGQPQHF
TGTGCCAGCAGTTTAGCGACAATCGGCCAGCCCCAGCATTTT
>TRBJ2-7|NA|NA|12|TRBV27
CASRLRGSEQYF
TGTGCCAGCAGGCTTCGAGGAAGCGAGCAGTACTTC
>TRBJ1-5|NA|TRBD1|14|TRBV19
CASTTDRAVQPQHF
TGTGCCAGTACTACCGACAGGGCGGTGCAGCCCCAGCATTTT
>TRBJ2-7|NA|TRBD2|15|TRBV3-1/TRBV3-2
CASSLVTSGRGEQYF
TGTGCCAGCAGCCTGGTCACTAGCGGGAGAGGGGAGCAGTACTTC
>TRBJ2-7|NA|NA|14|TRBV30
CAWSTDRFSYEQYF
TGTGCCTGGAGTACTGACAGGTTTTCCTACGAGCAGTACTTC
>TRBJ2-1|NA|NA|16|TRBV28
CASSSPRLRENNEQFF
TGTGCCAGCAGTTCTCCGAGACTGAGGGAGAACAATGAGCAGTTCTTC
>TRBJ2-1|NA|TRBD2|13|TRBV3-1/TRBV3-2
CASSQGTGTRGFF
TGTGCCAGCAGCCAAGGCACCGGGACTAGAGGCTTCTTC
>TRBJ2-5|NA|NA|15|TRBV12-5
CASAPGQTYQETQYF
TGTGCTAGTGCCCCAGGACAGACATACCAAGAGACCCAGTACTTC
>TRBJ1-1|NA|NA|10|TRBV24-1
CALKSPEAFF
TGTGCCCTAAAGAGCCCTGAAGCTTTCTTT
>TRBJ2-1|NA|TRBD2|15|TRBV24-1
CATSEPGLGFNEQFF
TGTGCCACCAGTGAACCGGGACTAGGATTCAATGAGCAGTTCTTC
>TRBJ2-7|NA|NA|15|TRBV3-1/TRBV3-2
CASSLGGFGSNEQYF
TGTGCCAGCAGCCTTGGAGGGTTCGGGAGTAACGAGCAGTACTTC
>TRBJ1-1|NA|NA|16|TRBV28
CASSDSQGEGNTEAFF
TGTGCCAGCAGTGACTCACAGGGAGAGGGGAACACTGAAGCTTTCTTT
>TRBJ1-2|NA|NA|12|TRBV29-1
CSVVGPTYGYTF
TGCAGCGTTGTGGGGCCAACCTATGGCTACACCTTC
>TRBJ1-1|once|NA|14|TRBV24-1
CATKGTGVNTEAFF
TGTGCCACCAAGGGCACCGGGGTGAACACTGAAGCTTTCTTT
>TRBJ1-4|once|TRBD1|17|TRBV7-9
CASSLVDSRDRDEKLFF
TGTGCCAGCAGCCTAGTAGACAGCCGGGACAGGGACGAAAAACTGTTTTTT
>TRBJ2-5|NA|TRBD1|17|TRBV13
CASSRRGQGARVGIQYF
TGTGCCAGCAGCCGTAGGGGACAGGGGGCACGGGTAGGAATCCAGTACTTC
>TRBJ1-5|NA|NA|15|TRBV4-1
CASTPVQDPRQPQHF
TGCGCCAGCACCCCGGTACAGGATCCCCGCCAGCCCCAGCATTTT
>TRBJ2-7|once|NA|13|TRBV6-4
CASSAGVAYEQYF
TGTGCCAGCAGTGCCGGGGTAGCGTACGAGCAGTACTTC
>TRBJ2-5|NA|NA|13|TRBV24-1
CATSVGHSETQYF
TGTGCCACCAGTGTTGGGCATTCCGAGACCCAGTACTTC
>TRBJ2-2|NA|TRBD2|18|TRBV27
CASSFLFRGGVDTGELFF
TGTGCCAGCAGTTTTCTCTTCCGCGGGGGGGTGGACACCGGGGAGCTGTTTTTT
>TRBJ1-4|NA|NA|12|TRBV20-1
CSASKGDEKLFF
TGCAGTGCTAGTAAAGGGGATGAAAAACTGTTTTTT
>TRBJ2-1|NA|NA|16|TRBV3-1/TRBV3-2
CASSQAGDRVHNEQFF
TGTGCCAGCAGCCAAGCGGGAGACAGGGTCCACAATGAGCAGTTCTTC
>TRBJ1-2|NA|TRBD1|13|TRBV2
CASSRDRNYGYTF
TGTGCCAGCAGCAGGGACAGGAACTATGGCTACACCTTC
>TRBJ1-3|few|NA|15|TRBV7-2
CASSGGRWSGNTIYF
TGTGCCAGCTCTGGGGGCCGGTGGTCTGGAAACACCATATATTTT
>TRBJ2-1|NA|NA|13|TRBV5-5
CASSPIFTFSQFF
TGTGCCAGCAGCCCCATTTTTACATTCTCACAGTTCTTC
>TRBJ2-3|NA|NA|15|TRBV7-3
CASSPGGLSTDTQYF
TGTGCCAGCAGTCCCGGGGGACTTAGCACAGATACGCAGTATTTT
>TRBJ2-2|NA|TRBD1|14|TRBV7-3
CASSLTGVAGELFF
TGTGCCAGCAGCCTTACAGGGGTAGCCGGGGAGCTGTTTTTT
>TRBJ2-5|NA|TRBD2|17|TRBV7-2
CASSGQASGRAVETQYF
TGTGCCAGCAGCGGTCAGGCTAGCGGGAGGGCGGTGGAGACCCAGTACTTC
>TRBJ1-3|NA|NA|15|TRBV28
CAAKRLGVSGNTIYF
TGTGCCGCAAAGAGGTTAGGGGTCTCTGGAAACACCATATATTTT
>TRBJ1-5|few|TRBD1|15|TRBV7-9
CASSLVGTVGQPQHF
TGTGCCAGCAGCTTAGTCGGGACAGTAGGTCAGCCCCAGCATTTT
>TRBJ2-7|NA|NA|12|TRBV28
CASRSTTREQYF
TGTGCCAGCAGGTCGACTACTCGCGAGCAGTACTTC
>TRBJ2-7|NA|TRBD1|14|TRBV5-5
CASSPRDRPYEQYF
TGTGCCAGCAGCCCCCGGGACAGACCCTACGAGCAGTACTTC
>TRBJ2-3|once|TRBD2|18|TRBV11-2
CASSLVSASGSVTDTQYF
TGTGCCAGCAGCTTAGTTTCCGCTAGCGGGAGTGTCACAGATACGCAGTATTTT
>TRBJ2-2|NA|TRBD2|16|TRBV5-4
CASSLASGRRTGELFF
TGTGCCAGCAGCTTAGCGAGCGGGAGGCGAACCGGGGAGCTGTTTTTT
>TRBJ1-2|NA|TRBD1|15|TRBV3-1/TRBV3-2
CASSLATGAAYGYTF
TGTGCCAGCAGCCTCGCGACAGGGGCGGCCTATGGCTACACCTTC
>TRBJ1-2|NA|NA|12|TRBV7-3
CASSLGGYGYTF
TGTGCCAGCAGCTTGGGGGGCTATGGCTACACCTTC
>TRBJ1-1|NA|TRBD1|16|TRBV15
CATSRESGTGTTEAFF
TGTGCCACCAGCAGAGAATCCGGGACAGGGACAACTGAAGCTTTCTTT
>TRBJ2-5|NA|TRBD2|15|TRBV9
CASSVEGLAGVAQYF
TGTGCCAGCAGCGTAGAGGGACTAGCGGGGGTGGCCCAGTACTTC